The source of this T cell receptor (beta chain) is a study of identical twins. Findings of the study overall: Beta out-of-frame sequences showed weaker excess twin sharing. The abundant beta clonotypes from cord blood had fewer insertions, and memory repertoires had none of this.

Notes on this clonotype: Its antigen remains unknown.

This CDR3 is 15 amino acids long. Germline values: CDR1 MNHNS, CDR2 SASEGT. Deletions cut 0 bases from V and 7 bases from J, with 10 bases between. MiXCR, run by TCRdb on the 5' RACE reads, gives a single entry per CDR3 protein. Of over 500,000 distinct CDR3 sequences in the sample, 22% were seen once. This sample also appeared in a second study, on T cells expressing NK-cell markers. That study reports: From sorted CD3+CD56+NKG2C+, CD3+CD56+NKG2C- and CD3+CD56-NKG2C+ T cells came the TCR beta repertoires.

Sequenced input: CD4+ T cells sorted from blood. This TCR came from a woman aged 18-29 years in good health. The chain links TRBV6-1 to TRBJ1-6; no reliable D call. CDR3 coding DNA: TGTGCCAGCAGTGAAGCGCCAGTAATGAATTCACCCCTCCACTTT. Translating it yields CASSEAPVMNSPLHF.